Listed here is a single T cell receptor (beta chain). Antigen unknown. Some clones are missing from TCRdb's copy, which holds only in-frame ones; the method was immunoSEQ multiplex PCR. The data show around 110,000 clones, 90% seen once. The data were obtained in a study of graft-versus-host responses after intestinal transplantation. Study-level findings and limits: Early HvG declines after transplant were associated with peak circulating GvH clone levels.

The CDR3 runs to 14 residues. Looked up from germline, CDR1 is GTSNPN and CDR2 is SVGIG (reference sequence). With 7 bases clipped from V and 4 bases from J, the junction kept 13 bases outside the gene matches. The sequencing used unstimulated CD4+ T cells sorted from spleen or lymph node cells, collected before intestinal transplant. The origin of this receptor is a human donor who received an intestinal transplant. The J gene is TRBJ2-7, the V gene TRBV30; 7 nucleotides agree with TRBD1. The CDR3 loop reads CASRRQGTLYEQYF. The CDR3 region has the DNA TGTGCCTCCCGACGACAGGGAACTCTTTACGAGCAGTACTTC.